This TCR beta chain was recorded in a study of cytomegalovirus exposure and HLA in healthy donors. PCR used 60 Vbeta primers and 13 Jbeta primers. Sequencing used immunoSEQ multiplex PCR; TCRdb keeps in-frame clones, though not all of them. The sample includes under 200,000 clones, approximately 70% of them seen just once. The germline V gene has CDR1 SGDLS and CDR2 YYNGEE. After removal of 3 bases from V and 1 base from J, the junction contained 4 bases not matched to a gene. CDR3 length equals 16 residues. Though nominally healthy at sampling, donors likely had unrecorded immune exposures. The J gene is TRBJ2-2, the V gene TRBV9; 9 positions match TRBD1. The source is a woman aged 30 to 39 in good health and CMV-seronegative. The specimen was PBMCs. The chain's CDR3 is CASSEGTGLNTGELFF. CDR3 nucleotides: TGTGCCAGCAGCGAGGGGACAGGGTTGAACACCGGGGAGCTGTTTTTT.